The 6 T cell receptor beta chains below were found in one sample sequenced in a study of control samples from healthy donors and cancer patients. The table came from immunoSEQ multiplex PCR; TCRdb's copy has only in-frame clones and leaves some out. The sample gives about 110,000 clones, 70% to 85% of which show up once; around 6.2% is in the top ten. The material sequenced was blood. These receptors originate from a man aged 18 to 35 in good health.

CDR3 bases: TGTGCCAGCAGCCAAGGTGGACAGAACCAAGAGACCCAGTACTTC. It yields the protein CASSQGGQNQETQYF. The rearrangement joins TRBV4-2 to TRBJ2-5; possibly TRBD1 for D (6 bases). This CDR3 has 15 residues. The V gene lost 1 base and the J gene lost 0 bases, with 9 bases spanning the gap. Germline lookup yields CDR1 LGHNA and CDR2 YNFKEQ.

The V gene is TRBV3-1 (or the pseudogene TRBV3-2), the J gene TRBJ2-3; tentatively, D is TRBD2 (6 bases). The germline V gene encodes CDR1 LGHDT and CDR2 YNNKEL (reference sequence). Deletions cut 4 bases from V and 5 bases from J, with 19 bases between. The CDR3 runs 16 residues. CDR3: CASSPRDSNPGDTQYF. Here the CDR3 DNA reads TGTGCCAGCAGCCCGAGGGACTCCAATCCTGGAGATACGCAGTATTTT.

This rearrangement joins TRBV5-5 to TRBJ2-7; the match to TRBD1 covers 7 bases. V trimming: 2 bases; J trimming: 2 bases; junction bases outside the gene matches: 7. The CDR3 sequence is 15 residues long. The V gene's germline CDR1 is SGHKS and CDR2 YYEKEE (reference sequence). CDR3 region: CASSFRAGGTYEQYF. Written as DNA, the CDR3 is TGTGCCAGCAGCTTCCGGGCAGGGGGTACCTACGAGCAGTACTTC.

To note about this clone: One junction end disagrees with the germline gene, perhaps due to a read error. The rearrangement links TRBV15 to TRBJ1-5; perhaps TRBD1 as D (5 bases). Germline V gene lookup returns CDR1 LNHNV and CDR2 YYDKDF (reference sequence). This CDR3 is built from 13 residues. CDR3 DNA: TGTGCCACCAGCGGAGACAGACTCTCGCCCCAGCATTTT. Amino acid sequence: CATSGDRLSPQHF.

The chain employs TRBV28 and TRBJ1-2; 7 bases fit TRBD1. Trimming took 2 bases from V and 3 from J; bases not matched to a gene: 3. The germline gives CDR1 MDHEN, CDR2 SYDVKM. The CDR3 sequence is 14 residues long. The CDR3 DNA follows: TGTGCCAGCAGTTTAGGGACAGTGTACTATGGCTACACCTTC. This encodes CASSLGTVYYGYTF.

The rearrangement uses TRBV24-1 and TRBJ2-3; D uncertain. Looked up from germline, CDR1 is KGHDR and CDR2 is SFDVKD. This CDR3 is 14 amino acids long. V lost 7 bases and J 4 bases, leaving 14 bases between the germline ends. The CDR3 bases are TGTGCCACCAGCAGCACAATGTACCCAGATACGCAGTATTTT. It yields the protein CATSSTMYPDTQYF.